The rows below give T cell receptor beta chains drawn from one sample of a study of regulatory T cells in long-lasting Graves disease. TCRdb passed the multiplex PCR reads through MiXCR, listing each CDR3 protein once. The profile shows roughly 500,000 distinct CDR3 sequences, less than 15% of them singletons. These sequences were also reported in another study, on T cells in Graves' hyperthyroidism and ophthalmopathy.

The material sequenced was peripheral blood mononuclear cells (PBMCs), taken at new diagnosis, from a patient treated with antithyroid drugs. Source of these receptors: a woman between 50 and 59 years old with Graves disease. Both conserved end residues are part of each CDR3. A D gene is named only where the DNA matches it firmly. Clone sizes are given selectively: once, few, many, or a class where the clone is expanded.

v_gene	abundance	d_gene	j_gene	CDR3aa	CDR3nt
TRBV7-2	many	NA	TRBJ2-7	CASSRGQNPYEQYF	TGTGCCAGCAGCCGCGGACAGAACCCCTACGAGCAGTACTTC
TRBV2	few	TRBD1	TRBJ1-1	CTSSKGQLNTEAFF	TGTACCAGCAGTAAGGGACAGCTGAACACTGAAGCTTTCTTT
TRBV4-1	many	NA	TRBJ1-2	CASSQVTGPTYGYTF	TGCGCCAGCAGCCAAGTGACAGGCCCAACTTATGGCTACACCTTC
TRBV5-1	many	NA	TRBJ2-3	CASSLGVARTDTQYF	TGCGCCAGCAGCCTCGGGGTAGCCCGCACAGATACGCAGTATTTT
TRBV5-4	many	TRBD2	TRBJ2-5	CASSSTGGLEETQYF	TGTGCCAGCAGCTCAACGGGAGGACTGGAGGAGACCCAGTACTTC
TRBV2	many	NA	TRBJ2-3	CASLRFWEWTVTDTQYF	TGTGCCAGTCTCCGGTTTTGGGAATGGACTGTCACAGATACGCAGTATTTT
TRBV29-1	few	TRBD1	TRBJ1-2	CSVQPDRAHYGYTF	TGCAGCGTCCAGCCGGACAGGGCCCACTATGGCTACACCTTC
TRBV7-9	few	NA	TRBJ1-5	CASSDQAFSNQPQHF	TGTGCCAGCAGCGACCAGGCATTCAGCAATCAGCCCCAGCATTTT
TRBV20-1	few	NA	TRBJ2-2	CSALPGDTGELFF	TGCAGTGCCCTCCCGGGCGACACCGGGGAGCTGTTTTTT
TRBV2	many	NA	TRBJ1-4	CASRRAGTTNEKLFF	TGTGCCAGCAGGCGAGCAGGGACCACTAATGAAAAACTGTTTTTT
TRBV9	few	TRBD1	TRBJ2-5	CASNEGGSEETQYF	TGTGCCAGCAATGAAGGGGGCAGCGAAGAGACCCAGTACTTC
TRBV10-3	many	NA	TRBJ1-2	CAISERGNYGYTF	TGTGCCATCAGTGAGAGGGGTAACTATGGCTACACCTTC
TRBV10-3	NA	NA	TRBJ2-7	CAISESALWEQYF	TGTGCCATCAGTGAGTCTGCGTTGTGGGAGCAGTACTTC
TRBV4-1	NA	NA	TRBJ2-1	CASSQASSSYNEQFF	TGCGCCAGCAGCCAAGCGTCTAGCTCCTACAATGAGCAGTTCTTC
TRBV5-5	many	NA	TRBJ2-5	CASSLATFVETQYF	TGTGCCAGCAGCTTGGCCACCTTCGTTGAGACCCAGTACTTC
TRBV7-9	many	NA	TRBJ2-5	CASSLGPQEYQETQYF	TGTGCCAGCAGCTTAGGCCCCCAGGAATACCAAGAGACCCAGTACTTC
TRBV7-9	many	NA	TRBJ2-7	CASSPPIGGEVGYEQYF	TGTGCCAGCAGCCCTCCGATTGGGGGAGAGGTAGGGTACGAGCAGTACTTC
TRBV20-1	many	NA	TRBJ2-7	CSARDSGNNYEQYF	TGCAGTGCTAGAGATAGCGGAAATAACTACGAGCAGTACTTC
TRBV5-1	many	TRBD1	TRBJ2-7	CASSLARGQWNEQYF	TGCGCCAGCAGCTTGGCCAGGGGGCAATGGAACGAGCAGTACTTC
TRBV12-3/TRBV12-4	NA	NA	TRBJ2-4	CASSSRGLAKNIQYF	TGTGCCAGCAGCTCTCGGGGACTAGCCAAAAACATTCAGTACTTC
TRBV4-2	few	TRBD2	TRBJ2-5	CASSQGTSGPETQYF	TGTGCCAGCAGCCAAGGGACTAGCGGGCCAGAGACCCAGTACTTC
TRBV29-1	many	TRBD2	TRBJ2-1	CSIGLAGERGDNEQFF	TGCAGCATCGGACTAGCGGGGGAGAGGGGGGACAATGAGCAGTTCTTC
TRBV5-6	NA	NA	TRBJ2-7	CASSQGPLSSYEQYF	TGTGCCAGCAGCCAAGGACCCTTGAGCTCCTACGAGCAGTACTTC
TRBV30	many	NA	TRBJ1-3	CPWSGLRGNTIYF	TGTCCCTGGAGTGGCCTCCGAGGAAACACCATATATTTT
TRBV19	few	NA	TRBJ1-2	CASTPGSSYGYTF	TGTGCCAGTACTCCGGGATCCAGCTATGGCTACACCTTC
TRBV7-2	NA	NA	TRBJ1-5	CASSRTDQPQHF	TGTGCCAGCAGCCGGACAGATCAGCCCCAGCATTTT
TRBV2	many	NA	TRBJ2-5	CASSALGLGIETQYF	TGTGCCAGCAGTGCCCTCGGACTGGGGATAGAGACCCAGTACTTC
TRBV4-1	many	NA	TRBJ2-3	CASSVRVNTDTQYF	TGCGCCAGCAGCGTTAGGGTGAACACAGATACGCAGTATTTT
TRBV6-1	many	TRBD1	TRBJ1-1	CASSAYDREGEAFF	TGTGCCAGCAGTGCCTACGACAGGGAGGGTGAAGCTTTCTTT
TRBV9	few	TRBD2	TRBJ2-3	CASSGGTSGKGGTDTQYF	TGTGCCAGCAGCGGCGGGACTAGCGGGAAGGGGGGCACAGATACGCAGTATTTT
TRBV3-1	many	NA	TRBJ2-3	CASSDIGSSGQYF	TGTGCCAGCAGCGACATTGGGTCCTCGGGGCAGTATTTT
TRBV28	many	NA	TRBJ1-2	CASSLRQAYGYTF	TGTGCCAGCAGTTTAAGGCAGGCCTATGGCTACACCTTC
TRBV2	many	NA	TRBJ1-6	CASSLTMGIRNSPLHF	TGTGCCAGCAGCCTCACGATGGGAATACGGAATTCACCCCTCCACTTT
TRBV2	NA	TRBD1	TRBJ2-5	CASSEATGNQETQYF	TGTGCCAGCAGTGAAGCGACAGGGAACCAAGAGACCCAGTACTTC
TRBV7-6	NA	NA	TRBJ1-2	CASSSTPLGYGHTF	TGTGCCAGCAGCTCAACACCGCTTGGCTATGGCCACACCTTC
TRBV29-1	many	NA	TRBJ2-3	CSVPTDTQYF	TGCAGCGTCCCCACAGATACGCAGTATTTT
TRBV28	many	NA	TRBJ1-1	CASSPGGNRNTEAFF	TGTGCCAGCAGCCCCGGGGGGAACCGGAACACTGAAGCTTTCTTT
TRBV10-1	many	TRBD2	TRBJ2-7	CASSESWGASGRNEQYF	TGCGCCAGCAGTGAGTCGTGGGGGGCTAGCGGGAGAAACGAGCAGTACTTC
TRBV2	many	TRBD2	TRBJ2-1	CASKLAGGYNEQFF	TGTGCCAGCAAACTAGCGGGAGGTTACAATGAGCAGTTCTTC
TRBV5-1	NA	NA	TRBJ1-2	CASSLAPGGSYGYTF	TGCGCCAGCAGCTTGGCCCCGGGGGGGAGCTATGGCTACACCTTC
TRBV6-2/TRBV6-3	NA	TRBD1	TRBJ2-3	CASSWTGQGARDTQYF	TGTGCCAGCAGTTGGACGGGACAGGGGGCTCGGGATACGCAGTATTTT
TRBV20-1	few	TRBD1	TRBJ1-5	CSARRQGKAQHF	TGCAGTGCTAGACGACAGGGAAAGGCCCAGCATTTT
TRBV27	many	TRBD1	TRBJ2-7	CASSFAGGRYEQYF	TGTGCCAGCAGTTTCGCAGGGGGCAGGTACGAGCAGTACTTC
TRBV9	NA	TRBD2	TRBJ2-1	CASSASGSTYNEQFF	TGTGCCAGCAGCGCTAGCGGGAGCACTTACAATGAGCAGTTCTTC
TRBV28	NA	NA	TRBJ2-5	CASSSTETQYF	TGTGCCAGCAGTTCAACGGAGACCCAGTACTTC
TRBV20-1	many	NA	TRBJ2-2	CSASSGTGELFF	TGCAGTGCTAGTTCGGGAACCGGGGAGCTGTTTTTT
TRBV7-3	many	TRBD1	TRBJ1-5	CASSFSGTDNQPQHF	TGTGCCAGCAGCTTCTCCGGGACAGATAATCAGCCCCAGCATTTT
TRBV28	many	NA	TRBJ1-4	CASSFPRVYNEKLFF	TGTGCCAGCAGTTTCCCCAGGGTTTATAATGAAAAACTGTTTTTT
TRBV28	many	TRBD2	TRBJ2-3	CASSPRWASGRRAITDTQYF	TGTGCCAGCAGCCCGAGGTGGGCTAGCGGGAGGAGGGCAATCACAGATACGCAGTATTTT
TRBV4-2	many	NA	TRBJ2-5	CASSQAAGQQETQYF	TGTGCCAGCAGCCAAGCTGCGGGACAGCAAGAGACCCAGTACTTC